The rows below give T cell receptor beta chains drawn from one sample of a study of T-cell reconstitution after alpha-beta-depleted transplantation in children. One entry per CDR3 protein results from TCRdb running MiXCR on the PCR reads. The profile covers approximately 97,000 distinct CDR3 sequences, with less than 6% appearing a single time and roughly 5.5% taken by the ten largest. The sample in question was PBMCs, mostly from graft donor cells, obtained 60 days after TCRalphabeta/CD19-depleted stem cell transplant. These receptors came from a female patient aged 2-15 years who had a stem cell transplant for Fanconi anemia, so the T cells may come from the graft donor. Each CDR3 is given with its conserved first and last residue.

>TRBV29-1
CSVERGASYNEQFF
>TRBV7-9
CASSSPPGTRDNEQFF
>TRBV11-2
CASSTFYLGGMNTEAFF
>TRBV4-2
CASSQVHNGDYNSPLHF
>TRBV4-1
CASSQDQGSRNRRGAFF
>TRBV18
CASSRRDGTGELFF
>TRBV24-1
CATSVKPGLAGWTEQFF
>TRBV20-1
CSATQNYNEQFF
>TRBV7-2
CASSSGAGWNTEAFF
>TRBV28
CASSSGLYGYTF
>TRBV29-1
CSARTAGRETQYF
>TRBV11-2
CASSLKGATGQWPYEQYF
>TRBV3-1
CASSQVTPQRTGELFF
>TRBV30
CAWSRDSLYNEQFF
>TRBV6-1
CASSDIRGYTEAFF
>TRBV12-3/TRBV12-4
CASSFGAHYGYTF
>TRBV5-1
CASSFEGSEQYF
>TRBV20-1
CSAIYSRGLTGELFF
>TRBV28
CASTPGQGTQPQHF
>TRBV10-3
CAISGGAGPSYEQYF
>TRBV20-1
CSARKDRASYNEQFF
>TRBV5-1
CASSGGLAGGPWETQYF
>TRBV10-3
CAISDDGNTDTQYF
>TRBV20-1
CSAAVYTYGYTF
>TRBV20-1
CSARVLTAYGYTF
>TRBV4-1
CASSYRNRGKSYNEQFF
>TRBV29-1
CSVEGQIQETQYF
>TRBV12-3/TRBV12-4
CASRGTGPQETQYF
>TRBV7-2
CASSLATSGANVLTF
>TRBV2
CASLGGGPHNEQFF
>TRBV6-2/TRBV6-3
CASSYSFTGGANTEAFF
>TRBV27
CASSLSYRGNTGELFF
>TRBV12-3/TRBV12-4
CASSGPPGGVGYTF
>TRBV3-1
CAAGDQGFETQYF
>TRBV20-1
CSASGSYGYTF
>TRBV4-1
CASSHGGTSGGNGELFF
>TRBV5-6
CASSRLQSSYNEQFF
>TRBV30
CAWSYGAGANVLTF
>TRBV5-1
CASSLSQSRSYNEQFF
>TRBV7-3
CASSLRETGTDTQYF
>TRBV7-2
CASSRGIGTSYEQYF
>TRBV5-1
CASSLTVGRSGELFF
>TRBV28
CASSFPDRGSYEQYF
>TRBV12-3/TRBV12-4
CASSGQGGTDTQYF
>TRBV5-1
CASSPTRLLNEQFF
>TRBV29-1
CSTSTPGQEQETQYF